This T cell receptor (beta chain) comes out of a study of T cells in Graves' hyperthyroidism and ophthalmopathy. TCR beta CDR3 sequences were amplified from RNA transcripts. Researchers ran a first-round RT-PCR on the TCR CDR3 using the HTBI primer set. MiXCR, run by TCRdb on the multiplex PCR reads, gives a single entry per CDR3 protein. The sample has nearly 110,000 distinct CDR3 sequences, roughly 15% seen once; the top ten hold under 45%. Not enrolled were patients with uncontrolled infection, other autoimmune disease, pregnancy or lactation. The V and J ends lost 4 bases and 7 bases, in that order; junction bases with no gene match: 9. The CDR3 contains 15 residues. Germline CDR1 SGHAT, CDR2 FQNNGV. This clonotype was counted many times. The antigen is undetermined. General study results and limits: Ophthalmopathy, which appeared later, was predicted by the model a median around 6.9 months before onset. Most thyroid clonotypes with frequency above 0.001 were detected in blood. Separation of ophthalmopathy from stable hyperthyroidism was achieved by a 13 V-J model.

The gene calls are TRBV11-2 and TRBJ2-1, with TRBD2 matching 8 bases. The sequence was collected from a woman in her forties or fifties with Graves' hyperthyroidism. Specimen: blood. The CDR3 DNA reads as TGTGCCAGCAGCTCGAGTCGGGGACTAGGTAATGAGCAGTTCTTC. Amino acid sequence: CASSSSRGLGNEQFF.